The rows below give T cell receptor beta chains drawn from one sample of a study of cytomegalovirus exposure and HLA in healthy donors. Sequencing was performed with immunoSEQ multiplex PCR; in TCRdb, only in-frame clones are kept and a portion is missing. The top ten hold 9.5% to 13% of the sample, which has roughly 89,000 clones, around 76% seen once. Sequencing used PBMCs. These TCRs come from a man aged 30-40 years in good health and CMV-seropositive. CDR3s include the opening cysteine and the closing phenylalanine or tryptophan. The D gene is left open where the match is weak. A row's size may be missing; if present it is once, few, many or a size class.

TRBJ1-2 | TRBD1 | TRBV5-6 | 13 | . | CASSYRGLAGYTF | TGTGCCAGCAGCTACAGGGGGTTGGCTGGCTACACCTTC
TRBJ2-7 | . | TRBV30 | 11 | . | CACASSYEQYF | .
TRBJ2-7 | TRBD2 | TRBV7-2 | 17 | few | CASSFLAAGGRSYEQYF | TGTGCCAGCAGCTTTCTCGCCGCGGGGGGCAGGTCCTACGAGCAGTACTTC
TRBJ2-1 | . | TRBV5-1 | 14 | . | CASSLPSGYNEQFF | TGCGCCAGCAGCTTGCCCTCAGGGTACAATGAGCAGTTCTTC
TRBJ2-2 | TRBD2 | TRBV5-4 | 20 | . | CASSLAVPGERGAYTGELFF | TGTGCCAGCAGCTTGGCCGTACCCGGGGAGCGGGGGGCTTACACCGGGGAGCTGTTTTTT
TRBJ2-1 | . | TRBV6-6 | 14 | . | CASSLTTTFNEQFF | TGTGCCAGCAGTCTTACGACAACCTTTAATGAGCAGTTCTTC
TRBJ1-6 | . | TRBV2 | 13 | . | CASRPTANSPLHF | TGTGCCAGCAGGCCGACAGCTAATTCACCCCTCCACTTT
TRBJ2-3 | TRBD2 | TRBV6-5 | 15 | . | CASSSSGAGTDTQYF | TGTGCCAGCAGCTCCAGCGGGGCCGGAACAGATACGCAGTATTTT
TRBJ2-5 | . | TRBV7-9 | 13 | . | CASSLDGGGTQYF | TGTGCCAGCAGCTTAGACGGCGGCGGGACCCAGTACTTC
TRBJ2-6 | . | TRBV9 | 18 | . | CASSVSTGYSSGANVLTF | TGTGCCAGCAGCGTAAGCACAGGGTACAGTTCTGGGGCCAACGTCCTGACTTTC
TRBJ2-7 | TRBD1 | TRBV4-2 | 18 | once | CASSQGPPQGAPIREQYF | TGTGCCAGCAGCCAAGGTCCCCCCCAGGGGGCTCCAATACGCGAGCAGTACTTC
TRBJ1-4 | . | TRBV6-5 | 15 | few | CASSWRTAKHEKLFF | TGTGCCAGCAGTTGGCGGACAGCCAAGCATGAAAAACTGTTTTTT
TRBJ2-1 | TRBD1 | TRBV30 | 13 | . | CAWAHGDSNEQFF | TGTGCCTGGGCTCACGGGGACAGCAATGAGCAGTTCTTC
TRBJ1-1 | . | TRBV6-6 | 14 | few | CASSYPGLNTEAFF | TGTGCCAGCAGTTACCCGGGTTTGAACACTGAAGCTTTCTTT
TRBJ1-5 | . | TRBV9 | 11 | . | CASSANQPQHF | TGTGCCAGCAGCGCAAATCAGCCCCAGCATTTT
TRBJ2-7 | TRBD1 | TRBV6-1 | 15 | . | CASSETGGRTYEQYF | TGTGCCAGCAGTGAGACAGGGGGCAGGACCTACGAGCAGTACTTC
TRBJ1-1 | TRBD1 | TRBV25-1 | 14 | . | CASKPLTGGSEAFF | TGTGCCAGCAAGCCCCTCACAGGGGGCTCTGAAGCTTTCTTT
TRBJ1-6 | . | TRBV11-2 | 17 | . | CASSTPTTGTYNSPLHF | TGTGCCAGCAGCACCCCAACCACCGGGACATATAATTCACCCCTCCACTTT
TRBJ1-2 | TRBD1 | TRBV7-9 | 16 | . | CASRQDRQGSNYGYTF | TGTGCCAGCAGGCAGGACCGACAGGGAAGTAACTATGGCTACACCTTC
TRBJ2-3 | . | TRBV7-3 | 12 | . | CASSQDRDTQYF | TGTGCCAGCAGCCAAGACAGGGATACGCAGTATTTT
TRBJ1-1 | . | TRBV10-3 | 12 | . | CAISGGETEAFF | TGTGCCATCAGTGGGGGGGAGACTGAAGCTTTCTTT
TRBJ2-2 | TRBD1 | TRBV7-8 | 15 | . | CASTQDRANTGELFF | TGTGCCAGCACCCAAGACAGGGCGAACACCGGGGAGCTGTTTTTT
TRBJ2-1 | TRBD1 | TRBV7-7 | 16 | few | CASSLSFGTGHNEQFF | TGTGCCAGCAGCCTTAGTTTCGGGACAGGGCACAATGAGCAGTTCTTC
TRBJ2-7 | . | TRBV2 | 14 | . | CASSEVGRTYEQYF | TGTGCCAGCAGTGAAGTGGGCAGGACCTACGAGCAGTACTTC
TRBJ1-1 | . | TRBV5-1 | 14 | . | CASRPEVTDTEAFF | TGCGCCAGCAGACCTGAAGTAACGGACACTGAAGCTTTCTTT
TRBJ2-7 | TRBD1 | TRBV29-1 | 11 | . | CSAGQVQEQYF | TGCAGCGCGGGACAGGTGCAGGAGCAGTACTTC
TRBJ2-1 | TRBD2 | TRBV18 | 15 | . | CASSSGLADYNEQFF | TGTGCCAGCTCATCGGGACTAGCCGACTACAATGAGCAGTTCTTC
TRBJ1-2 | . | TRBV27 | 14 | . | CASSPIGGAYGYTF | TGTGCCAGCAGTCCAATTGGGGGGGCCTATGGCTACACCTTC
TRBJ1-3 | . | TRBV7-6 | 17 | . | CASSLEKAGYSGNTIYF | TGTGCCAGCAGCTTAGAGAAGGCAGGGTATTCTGGAAACACCATATATTTT
TRBJ2-7 | TRBD1 | TRBV28 | 14 | . | CASSWGDRAYEQYF | TGTGCCAGCAGTTGGGGGGACAGGGCCTACGAGCAGTACTTC
TRBJ2-1 | . | TRBV5-4 | 15 | . | CASSLEQGSYNEQFF | TGTGCCAGCAGCTTGGAACAGGGTTCCTACAATGAGCAGTTCTTC
TRBJ2-5 | . | TRBV7-9 | 15 | . | CASSSRVGGGGTQYF | TGTGCCAGCAGCTCTAGGGTCGGGGGTGGTGGGACCCAGTACTTC
TRBJ2-5 | . | TRBV15 | 14 | . | CATSSRTAQETQYF | TGTGCCACCAGCTCCCGGACAGCTCAAGAGACCCAGTACTTC
TRBJ2-1 | TRBD2 | TRBV19 | 16 | . | CASSKKRTSGGDEQFF | TGTGCCAGTAGTAAAAAGAGGACTAGCGGGGGAGATGAGCAGTTCTTC
TRBJ2-2 | TRBD2 | TRBV9 | 17 | . | CASSGTSGVSNTGELFF | TGTGCCAGCAGCGGTACTAGCGGGGTGTCGAACACCGGGGAGCTGTTTTTT
TRBJ2-7 | . | TRBV10-3 | 14 | many | CAISETGTPYEQYF | TGTGCCATCAGTGAGACCGGGACTCCCTACGAGCAGTACTTC
TRBJ2-7 | TRBD2 | TRBV7-8 | 14 | medium-sized | CASQPSGGYYEQYF | TGTGCCAGCCAGCCAAGCGGGGGGTACTACGAGCAGTACTTC
TRBJ2-3 | TRBD2 | TRBV5-1 | 14 | . | CASSLRGDTDTQYF | TGCGCCAGCAGCTTGCGGGGGGACACAGATACGCAGTATTTT
TRBJ2-3 | TRBD2 | TRBV5-4 | 18 | . | CASSLEASGVPSTDTQYF | TGTGCCAGCAGCTTGGAGGCTAGCGGGGTCCCTAGCACAGATACGCAGTATTTT
TRBJ2-3 | . | TRBV5-1 | 14 | . | CASSLSRGTDTQYF | TGCGCCAGCAGCTTGTCCAGGGGCACAGATACGCAGTATTTT
TRBJ2-7 | TRBD2 | TRBV5-1 | 16 | . | CASSLALAGAPYEQYF | TGCGCCAGCAGCTTGGCACTAGCGGGGGCCCCCTACGAGCAGTACTTC
TRBJ2-1 | . | TRBV10-3 | 16 | . | CAISDRAGSSYNEQFF | TGTGCCATCAGTGATAGGGCGGGGTCTTCCTACAATGAGCAGTTCTTC
TRBJ2-1 | . | TRBV5-1 | 13 | many | CASRPSSYNEQFF | TGCGCCAGCAGACCGAGCTCCTACAATGAGCAGTTCTTC
TRBJ2-1 | TRBD2 | TRBV4-1 | 15 | . | CASKEGLAAYIEQFF | TGCGCCAGCAAGGAAGGGCTAGCGGCCTACATTGAGCAGTTCTTC
TRBJ1-5 | . | TRBV7-9 | 13 | . | CASSSQGNQPQHF | TGTGCCAGCAGCTCACAGGGAAATCAGCCCCAGCATTTT
TRBJ2-2 | . | TRBV5-1 | 21 | few | CASSSNKSVQTGLVNTGELFF | TGCGCCAGCAGCTCGAATAAATCGGTTCAAACAGGGTTGGTCAACACCGGGGAGCTGTTTTTT
TRBJ1-4 | TRBD1 | TRBV5-1 | 15 | . | CASSLLGTANEKLFF | TGCGCCAGCAGCTTGCTAGGGACAGCTAATGAAAAACTGTTTTTT
TRBJ2-5 | TRBD1 | TRBV5-1 | 15 | . | CASSLEQGAWETQYF | TGCGCCAGCAGCTTGGAACAGGGGGCCTGGGAGACCCAGTACTTC
TRBJ2-5 | . | TRBV28 | 15 | . | CASSLRRGAQETQYF | TGTGCCAGCAGTTTAAGACGGGGGGCGCAAGAGACCCAGTACTTC
TRBJ1-1 | . | TRBV7-9 | 12 | once | CASSLGDSEAFF | TGTGCCAGCAGCCTGGGCGACAGTGAAGCTTTCTTT
TRBJ2-3 | TRBD2 | TRBV15 | 16 | . | CATSREQAGGQDTQYF | TGTGCCACCAGCAGAGAACAAGCGGGGGGGCAAGATACGCAGTATTTT
TRBJ2-7 | TRBD1 | TRBV7-9 | 14 | once | CASSRTGGTYEQYF | TGTGCCAGCAGCCGGACAGGGGGGACCTACGAGCAGTACTTC
TRBJ2-5 | TRBD2 | TRBV7-3 | 15 | few | CASSFSGGGGETQYF | TGTGCCAGCAGCTTTAGCGGGGGGGGCGGGGAGACCCAGTACTTC
TRBJ1-4 | TRBD1 | TRBV5-1 | 16 | once | CASSLGQGTTNEKLFF | TGCGCCAGCAGCCTCGGACAGGGCACAACTAATGAAAAACTGTTTTTT
TRBJ2-1 | . | TRBV6-5 | 15 | . | CASRRRLDSYNEQFF | TGTGCCAGCAGACGGCGACTAGACTCCTACAATGAGCAGTTCTTC